The 21 T cell receptor beta chains reported below all come from one sample, sequenced in a study of T cell clonality in common variable immunodeficiency. General study findings and limits: In common variable immunodeficiency, TCR beta chains reportedly carried fewer deletions and N-nucleotide insertions.

This table comes from immunoSEQ multiplex PCR, and its TCRdb copy is limited to in-frame clones, with some not included. Sampling found roughly 6,800 clones, none seen once. Their antigens are not known. Sequenced: peripheral blood mononuclear cells. The receptor source for this set is a human donor with common variable immunodeficiency.

Regarding this clone: The DNA ends 3 residues before the CDR3 does, and the rest of the CDR3 is filled in from the germline J gene. The chain carries TRBV5-1 and TRBJ2-5; D is unclear. CDR3 length: 12 amino acids. V dropped 4 bases and J dropped 5 bases, with 9 bases sitting between them. Germline-derived CDR1 and CDR2 are SGHRS and YFSETQ. CDR3 DNA, as far as it was read: TGCGCCAGCAGCATAGACGGGGAGACC. Amino acid sequence: CASSIDGET. The whole CDR3 sequence is CASSIDGETQYF.

To note about this clone: The sequence runs out 3 residues before the end of the CDR3; the remainder is reconstructed from the germline J gene. The J gene is TRBJ1-4, the V gene TRBV30; 7 bases are a match to TRBD1. Germline CDR1 and CDR2: GTSNPN and SVGIG (reference sequence). V shed 2 bases and J 0 bases; nucleotides not matched to a gene: 6. This CDR3 is 16 amino acids long. The CDR3 reads CAWSIGGRSTNEKLFF. The sequenced part of the CDR3 DNA is TGTGCCTGGAGTATAGGGGGCAGATCAACTAATGAAAAA.

This clone was detected a few times. From the germline J gene comes the end of the CDR3, since the read stops 3 residues before it. This chain connects TRBV7-9 to TRBJ2-7; a weak D match, TRBD2 (6 bases). The germline V gene encodes CDR1 SEHNR and CDR2 FQNEAQ (reference sequence). V was pared by 3 bases and J by 0 bases, with 9 bases between. The CDR3 is 14 amino acids. The CDR3 bases that were read are TGTGCCAGCAGCTTCGGGGGTGGCTCCTACGAG. The encoded protein is CASSFGGGSYE. The CDR3 reads in full as CASSFGGGSYEQYF.

This clone was observed a handful of times. The read stops 3 residues short of the end of the CDR3; the missing end is completed from the germline J gene. The chain recombines TRBV30 with TRBJ2-2; 11 bases align to TRBD2. With 5 bases clipped from V and 4 bases from J, the junction kept 6 bases outside the gene matches. Germline loops: CDR1 GTSNPN, CDR2 SVGIG (reference sequence). This CDR3 comprises 15 residues. Partial CDR3 DNA: TGTGCCTGGGTAGCGGGAGGGCCTGTCACCGGGGAG. Amino acids: CAWVAGGPVTGE. The complete CDR3 protein is CAWVAGGPVTGELFF.

Ten or more counts support this clone. With the read ending 3 residues before the CDR3 end, the germline J gene is used to fill in that end. The chain is built from TRBV20-1 and TRBJ2-5; 7 bases map to TRBD1. V was pared by 0 bases and J by 6 bases, with 13 bases of the junction left unmatched. CDR3 length: 16 residues. Germline-derived CDR1 and CDR2 are DFQATT and SNEGSKA (reference sequence). CDR3 DNA, as far as it was read: TGCAGTGCTAGAGACCGGGACAGCTTCTACAATCAGACC. This sequence encodes CSARDRDSFYNQT. The full CDR3 reads CSARDRDSFYNQTQYF.

This clone came up many times. The read halts 3 residues ahead of the CDR3 end, with the missing end drawn from the germline J gene. The chain combines TRBV5-1 with TRBJ1-1, with D possibly TRBD1 on 5 matching bases. Trimming left V 0 bases short and J 1 base short, with 10 bases between. CDR1 and CDR2 from the germline V gene are SGHRS and YFSETQ. This CDR3 has 15 amino acids. The CDR3 DNA, read in part, is TGCGCCAGCAGCTTGGGGGGCCGCACGAACACTGAA. It yields the protein CASSLGGRTNTE. The whole CDR3 reads CASSLGGRTNTEAFF.

This clone has at least ten counts. Read data end 3 residues before the CDR3 end; the end is taken from the germline J gene. The V gene is TRBV20-1, the J gene TRBJ2-3, with 13 nucleotides matching TRBD2. The V segment lost 3 bases and the J segment 3 bases; nucleotides outside the gene matches: 6. The CDR3 spans 16 residues. CDR1 is DFQATT, CDR2 SNEGSKA, per germline (reference sequence). The CDR3 sequence: CSASTSGRALTDTQYF. The part of the CDR3 DNA that was read is TGCAGTGCTAGCACTAGCGGGAGGGCCTTGACAGATACG.

This clone has a count of ten or more. With the read ending 3 residues before the CDR3 end, the germline J gene is used to fill in that end. V and J are TRBV4-2 and TRBJ1-1, with a weak D call TRBD1 (5 bases). With 0 bases removed from V and 5 bases from J, the gap between germline ends came to 10 bases. The CDR3 covers 14 residues. The germline CDR1 and CDR2 sequences are LGHNA and YNFKEQ. The CDR3 spells CASSQDSGGTEAFF. The CDR3 bases that were read are TGTGCCAGCAGCCAAGATTCGGGGGGTACTGAA.

By its share, this clone is medium-sized. The missing CDR3 end, 3 residues past where the read stops, is filled in from the germline J gene. V gene TRBV20-1 combines with J gene TRBJ2-1, with no clear D. V dropped 6 bases and J dropped 8 bases, with 20 bases sitting between them. The CDR3 runs 14 residues. Germline V lookup: CDR1 DFQATT, CDR2 SNEGSKA (reference sequence). CDR3 DNA, as far as it was read: TGCAGTGCCCGAATCCATGGTTTATTAGATGAG. Translation: CSARIHGLLDE. In full, the CDR3 is CSARIHGLLDEQFF.

This clone has more than one count but fewer than ten. Read data end 3 residues before the CDR3 end; the end is taken from the germline J gene. The chain uses TRBV6-1 and TRBJ2-3, with a possible D match to TRBD1 (6 bases). The length of the CDR3 is 13 residues. Germline V gives CDR1 MNHNS, CDR2 SASEGT. Trimming took off 4 bases at V and 6 bases at J, with 11 bases between the two ends. The DNA read from the CDR3 is TGTGCCAGCAGTGTACGACAGGCCGATACG. Amino acid sequence: CASSVRQADT. The entire CDR3 reads CASSVRQADTQYF.

With respect to this clone: With the read ending 3 residues before the CDR3 end, the germline J gene is used to fill in that end. V and J are TRBV19 and TRBJ2-1; tentatively, D is TRBD1 (5 bases). The CDR3 loop spans 16 amino acids. Germline lookup yields CDR1 LNHDA and CDR2 SQIVND (reference sequence). V lost 0 bases and J lost 3, with 12 bases in between. The CDR3 bases that were read are TGTGCCAGTAGTATAGATCATGGCCAGGGCTACAATGAG. It specifies CASSIDHGQGYNE. The whole CDR3 is CASSIDHGQGYNEQFF.

This clone has a count of ten or more. The read terminates 3 residues ahead of where the CDR3 ends, so the germline J gene completes it. The V and J genes are TRBV7-9 and TRBJ2-7, with 11 bases identical to TRBD2. Germline lookup yields CDR1 SEHNR and CDR2 FQNEAQ (reference sequence). CDR3 size: 15 residues. The V gene end was trimmed by 5 bases and the J gene end by 3 bases; junction bases not matched to a gene: 6. This CDR3 is CASSAPGLAVYEQYF. Partial CDR3 DNA: TGTGCCAGCAGCGCCCCGGGACTAGCGGTCTACGAG.

This clone was counted a few times. The read comes to an end 3 residues before the CDR3 does, leaving the germline J gene to fill in the end. The chain recombines TRBV20-1 with TRBJ2-1; weak D call: TRBD2 (5 bases). V gave up 7 bases and J gave up 2 bases, with 9 bases separating them. This CDR3 comprises 12 residues. Germline lookup yields CDR1 DFQATT and CDR2 SNEGSKA (reference sequence). The CDR3 spells CSVTSPYNEQFF. The covered CDR3 bases are TGCAGTGTAACTAGTCCCTACAATGAG.

For this clone: Coverage ceases 3 residues before the CDR3 finishes, and the germline J gene fills in the end. This chain uses TRBV2 with TRBJ1-2, with TRBD1 matching 7 bases. The V gene's germline CDR1 is SNHLY and CDR2 FYNNEI. This CDR3 has 12 residues. The CDR3 loop reads CASSTGQESYTF. The covered CDR3 bases are TGTGCCAGCAGTACCGGACAGGAAAGC.

This clone was observed a few times. The read terminates 3 residues ahead of where the CDR3 ends, so the germline J gene completes it. This chain links TRBV2 with TRBJ1-5, with 10 nucleotides matching TRBD1. Germline V lookup: CDR1 SNHLY, CDR2 FYNNEI. With 6 bases clipped from V and 6 bases from J, the junction kept 8 bases outside the gene matches. There are 15 residues in the CDR3. The CDR3 region is CASSAPGQGIQPQHF. CDR3 DNA, as far as it was read: TGTGCCAGCAGCGCACCGGGACAGGGGATTCAGCCC.

In this sample, this clone turned up many times. CDR3 bases read: TGCGCCAGCAGCGCGACAGGGTCGAACACTGAA. Protein: CASSATGSNTE. The full CDR3 sequence reads CASSATGSNTEAFF. This chain links TRBV5-1 with TRBJ1-1; 7 bases agree with TRBD1. The CDR3 goes on 3 residues after the read ends, and that part is filled in from the germline J gene. Germline CDR1 is SGHRS and CDR2 is YFSETQ. The CDR3 has 14 amino acids. V shed 4 bases and J 1 base; nucleotides not matched to a gene: 4.

Many counts were recorded for this clone. The read terminates 3 residues ahead of where the CDR3 ends, so the germline J gene completes it. The V and J genes are TRBV20-1 and TRBJ2-3; 8 nucleotides align to TRBD1. Trimming removed 6 bases from V and 2 bases from J; junction bases left unmatched: 7. The CDR3 length is 14 residues. Looked up from germline, CDR1 is DFQATT and CDR2 is SNEGSKA (reference sequence). The CDR3 loop reads CSAKKTGDTDTQYF. The DNA read from the CDR3 is TGCAGTGCCAAGAAGACAGGGGACACAGATACG.

This clone came up many times. The missing CDR3 end, 3 residues past where the read stops, is filled in from the germline J gene. The chain couples TRBV6-4 to TRBJ2-1; tentatively, D is TRBD1 or TRBD2 (5 bases each). With 0 bases removed from V and 4 bases from J, the gap between germline ends came to 16 bases. Germline CDR1 is MRHNA and CDR2 is SNTAGT. The CDR3 consists of 17 residues. CDR3 region: CASSDSSEGSAYNEQFF. CDR3 DNA (partial): TGTGCCAGCAGTGACTCCAGCGAGGGGAGCGCATACAATGAG.

As for this clone: The read ends 3 residues early relative to the CDR3; the germline J gene fills the gap. The chain carries TRBV2 and TRBJ2-3; 10 positions match TRBD2. The CDR3 sequence is 14 residues long. V shed 7 bases, J shed 0 bases, and the junction held 1 base outside the gene matches. The germline gives CDR1 SNHLY, CDR2 FYNNEI. CDR3: CASKTSGSTDTQYF. CDR3 DNA, as far as it was read: TGTGCCAGCAAGACTAGCGGGAGCACAGATACG.

As to this clone: The read comes to an end 3 residues before the CDR3 does, leaving the germline J gene to fill in the end. The J gene is TRBJ2-7, the V gene TRBV6-2 or TRBV6-3; 7 bases are a match to TRBD2. Germline CDR1 MNHEY, CDR2 SVGEGT. V gave up 6 bases and J gave up 2 bases; unmatched junction bases: 10. The CDR3 is made up of 15 amino acids. CDR3 DNA (partial): TGTGCCAGCAGCGAGCGGGATGACAAAACCTACGAG. It codes for CASSERDDKTYE. The CDR3 reads in full as CASSERDDKTYEQYF.

Concerning this clone: The read terminates 3 residues ahead of where the CDR3 ends, so the germline J gene completes it. The chain has TRBV19 and TRBJ2-5, with 11 bases aligning to TRBD1. Trimming at V came to 6 bases and at J to 7 bases, leaving 7 bases not matched to a gene. In germline, CDR1 is LNHDA, CDR2 SQIVND (reference sequence). This CDR3 region has 14 residues. The CDR3: CASSGQGAEWTQYF. The CDR3 DNA, read in part, is TGTGCCAGTAGCGGACAGGGGGCAGAGTGGACC.